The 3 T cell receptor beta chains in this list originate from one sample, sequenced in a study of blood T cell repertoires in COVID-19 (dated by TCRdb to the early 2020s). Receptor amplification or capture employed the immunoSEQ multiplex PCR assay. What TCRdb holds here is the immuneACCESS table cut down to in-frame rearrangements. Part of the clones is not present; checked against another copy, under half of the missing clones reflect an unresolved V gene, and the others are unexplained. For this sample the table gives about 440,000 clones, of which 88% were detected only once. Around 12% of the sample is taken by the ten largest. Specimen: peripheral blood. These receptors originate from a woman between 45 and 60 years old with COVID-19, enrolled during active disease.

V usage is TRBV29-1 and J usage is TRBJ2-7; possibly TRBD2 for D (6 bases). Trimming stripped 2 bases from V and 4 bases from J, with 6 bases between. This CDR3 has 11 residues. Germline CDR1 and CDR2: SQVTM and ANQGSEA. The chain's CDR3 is CSVESGYEQYF. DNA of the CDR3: TGCAGCGTTGAAAGCGGGTACGAGCAGTACTTC.

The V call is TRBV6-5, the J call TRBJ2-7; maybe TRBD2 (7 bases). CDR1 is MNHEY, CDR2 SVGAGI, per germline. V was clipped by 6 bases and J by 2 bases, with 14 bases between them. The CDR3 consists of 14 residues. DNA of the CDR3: TGTGCCAGCAGCCCCCACGGGGGGCCCTACGAGCAGTACTTC. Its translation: CASSPHGGPYEQYF.

The CDR3 loop is CASSQARTVRNSPLHF. In DNA form, the CDR3 reads TGTGCCAGCAGCCAAGCGAGGACAGTGAGGAATTCACCCCTCCACTTT. The V gene is TRBV3-1 (or the pseudogene TRBV3-2), the J gene TRBJ1-6; possible D gene TRBD1, 6 bases. The CDR3 totals 16 residues. V dropped 1 base and J dropped 7 bases, with 14 bases sitting between them. Germline CDR1 reads LGHDT; CDR2 reads YNNKEL (reference sequence).